Listed below are T cell receptor beta chains from one sample, sequenced in a study of T-cell reconstitution after alpha-beta-depleted transplantation in children. TCRdb redid the calling of the PCR reads with MiXCR, one entry per CDR3 protein. The table includes 500,000 to 650,000 distinct CDR3 sequences, about an eighth detected once. The sample was PBMCs, mostly from graft donor cells, taken 180 days after TCRalphabeta/CD19-depleted stem cell transplant. Receptors were obtained from a female patient aged 2-15 years who had a stem cell transplant for aplastic anemia, so the T cells may come from the graft donor. CDR3s include the opening cysteine and the closing phenylalanine or tryptophan. D genes are given only for firm matches. Clone sizes are given selectively: once, few, many, or a class where the clone is expanded.

v_gene: TRBV28
d_gene: TRBD1
j_gene: TRBJ1-2
len: 15
abundance: few
CDR3aa: CASSTWTGENYGYTF
CDR3nt: TGTGCCAGCAGTACCTGGACAGGGGAGAACTATGGCTACACCTTC

v_gene: TRBV24-1
d_gene: TRBD1
j_gene: TRBJ1-1
len: 17
abundance: .
CDR3aa: CATSDSGGTGAHTEAFF
CDR3nt: TGTGCCACCAGTGATTCGGGAGGGACAGGGGCCCACACTGAAGCTTTCTTT

v_gene: TRBV20-1
d_gene: TRBD2
j_gene: TRBJ2-2
len: 15
abundance: .
CDR3aa: CSARDSGRATGELFF
CDR3nt: TGCAGTGCTAGAGATAGCGGGAGGGCAACCGGGGAGCTGTTTTTT

v_gene: TRBV13
d_gene: .
j_gene: TRBJ1-2
len: 13
abundance: few
CDR3aa: CATTFRGTYGYTF
CDR3nt: TGTGCCACGACATTTCGAGGGACCTATGGCTACACCTTC

v_gene: TRBV29-1
d_gene: .
j_gene: TRBJ2-1
len: 13
abundance: .
CDR3aa: CSVEGPRINEQFF
CDR3nt: TGCAGCGTTGAAGGGCCTAGAATCAATGAGCAGTTCTTC

v_gene: TRBV5-1
d_gene: .
j_gene: TRBJ1-5
len: 13
abundance: .
CDR3aa: CASRANINQPQHF
CDR3nt: TGCGCCAGCCGAGCGAACATCAATCAGCCCCAGCATTTT

v_gene: TRBV7-8
d_gene: .
j_gene: TRBJ2-5
len: 17
abundance: many
CDR3aa: CASSFNWLAKGPETQYF
CDR3nt: TGTGCCAGCAGCTTTAATTGGCTAGCTAAGGGCCCAGAGACCCAGTACTTC

v_gene: TRBV27
d_gene: TRBD2
j_gene: TRBJ2-1
len: 13
abundance: few
CDR3aa: CASGLAGLNEQFF
CDR3nt: TGTGCCAGCGGACTAGCGGGACTCAATGAGCAGTTCTTC

v_gene: TRBV28
d_gene: TRBD1
j_gene: TRBJ2-7
len: 14
abundance: few
CDR3aa: CASRSGTGAYEQYF
CDR3nt: TGTGCCAGCAGGTCCGGGACAGGGGCCTACGAGCAGTACTTC

v_gene: TRBV6-2/TRBV6-3
d_gene: .
j_gene: TRBJ2-1
len: 16
abundance: .
CDR3aa: CASSYSNDGTGNEQFF
CDR3nt: TGTGCCAGCAGTTACTCGAACGACGGAACTGGCAATGAGCAGTTCTTC

v_gene: TRBV3-1
d_gene: TRBD1
j_gene: TRBJ1-5
len: 15
abundance: many
CDR3aa: CASSQGTGWGQPQHF
CDR3nt: TGTGCCAGCAGCCAAGGGACAGGGTGGGGTCAGCCCCAGCATTTT

v_gene: TRBV18
d_gene: .
j_gene: TRBJ2-3
len: 16
abundance: .
CDR3aa: CASSTYGQGRPDTQYF
CDR3nt: TGTGCCAGCTCTACTTACGGGCAGGGGCGACCAGATACGCAGTATTTT

v_gene: TRBV4-2
d_gene: .
j_gene: TRBJ2-1
len: 16
abundance: .
CDR3aa: CASSQGQWTYYNEQFF
CDR3nt: TGTGCCAGCAGCCAAGGGCAGTGGACCTATTACAATGAGCAGTTCTTC

v_gene: TRBV4-3
d_gene: TRBD2
j_gene: TRBJ2-2
len: 15
abundance: .
CDR3aa: CASSLGLDRTGELFF
CDR3nt: TGCGCCAGCAGCCTAGGACTAGATCGTACCGGGGAGCTGTTTTTT

v_gene: TRBV2
d_gene: .
j_gene: TRBJ2-1
len: 14
abundance: few
CDR3aa: CAGVGLGRYNEQFF
CDR3nt: TGTGCCGGGGTTGGTTTGGGACGCTACAATGAGCAGTTCTTC

v_gene: TRBV9
d_gene: TRBD2
j_gene: TRBJ2-1
len: 15
abundance: few
CDR3aa: CASSGLAGSAHEQFF
CDR3nt: TGTGCCAGCAGCGGTCTAGCGGGGTCCGCCCATGAGCAGTTCTTC

v_gene: TRBV20-1
d_gene: .
j_gene: TRBJ1-2
len: 13
abundance: .
CDR3aa: CSAANGMIGGYTF
CDR3nt: TGCAGTGCTGCGAACGGGATGATAGGTGGCTACACCTTC

v_gene: TRBV3-1
d_gene: .
j_gene: TRBJ2-7
len: 14
abundance: few
CDR3aa: CASSQGKGSYEQYF
CDR3nt: TGTGCCAGCAGCCAAGGCAAAGGGTCCTACGAGCAGTACTTC

v_gene: TRBV28
d_gene: .
j_gene: TRBJ2-1
len: 13
abundance: few
CDR3aa: CASSLKVPSGQFF
CDR3nt: TGTGCCAGCAGCTTGAAAGTGCCATCAGGGCAGTTCTTC

v_gene: TRBV12-3/TRBV12-4
d_gene: TRBD1
j_gene: TRBJ2-2
len: 15
abundance: .
CDR3aa: CASTRQGAYPGELFF
CDR3nt: TGTGCCAGCACCCGACAGGGGGCGTACCCCGGGGAGCTGTTTTTT

v_gene: TRBV5-1
d_gene: .
j_gene: TRBJ2-7
len: 14
abundance: .
CDR3aa: CASSLASSYYEQYF
CDR3nt: TGCGCCAGCAGCTTGGCAAGTTCCTACTACGAGCAGTACTTC

v_gene: TRBV7-2
d_gene: .
j_gene: TRBJ2-5
len: 15
abundance: .
CDR3aa: CASNIARLVEETQYF
CDR3nt: TGTGCCAGCAATATAGCCCGGCTAGTGGAAGAGACCCAGTACTTC

v_gene: TRBV4-2
d_gene: .
j_gene: TRBJ2-5
len: 13
abundance: few
CDR3aa: CASASRGGETQYF
CDR3nt: TGTGCCAGCGCTAGCAGGGGGGGGGAGACCCAGTACTTC

v_gene: TRBV20-1
d_gene: TRBD2
j_gene: TRBJ2-7
len: 14
abundance: many
CDR3aa: CSASASGNPYEQYF
CDR3nt: TGCAGTGCTAGCGCTAGCGGAAATCCCTACGAGCAGTACTTC

v_gene: TRBV7-3
d_gene: TRBD1
j_gene: TRBJ2-3
len: 15
abundance: few
CDR3aa: CASSPRQGVQDTQYF
CDR3nt: TGTGCCAGCAGCCCACGACAGGGGGTTCAAGATACGCAGTATTTT

v_gene: TRBV10-3
d_gene: TRBD2
j_gene: TRBJ2-1
len: 15
abundance: many
CDR3aa: CAIMGTSGSSGEQFF
CDR3nt: TGTGCCATCATGGGGACTAGCGGGAGTTCGGGTGAGCAGTTCTTC

v_gene: TRBV7-3
d_gene: .
j_gene: TRBJ2-1
len: 13
abundance: .
CDR3aa: CASSLAGFREQFF
CDR3nt: TGTGCCAGCAGCTTAGCGGGGTTTCGAGAGCAGTTCTTC

v_gene: TRBV29-1
d_gene: TRBD1
j_gene: TRBJ2-2
len: 13
abundance: many
CDR3aa: CSAQGHRGGELFF
CDR3nt: TGCAGCGCCCAGGGGCACAGGGGCGGGGAGCTGTTTTTT

v_gene: TRBV11-1
d_gene: TRBD2
j_gene: TRBJ2-7
len: 14
abundance: .
CDR3aa: CASSRESGSYEQYF
CDR3nt: TGTGCCAGCAGCCGGGAGAGCGGGAGCTACGAGCAGTACTTC

v_gene: TRBV6-5
d_gene: .
j_gene: TRBJ2-3
len: 18
abundance: .
CDR3aa: CASSYSWNGLGSTDTQYF
CDR3nt: TGTGCCAGCAGTTACTCGTGGAACGGCCTGGGGAGCACAGATACGCAGTATTTT

v_gene: TRBV6-2/TRBV6-3
d_gene: .
j_gene: TRBJ2-7
len: 13
abundance: many
CDR3aa: CASSYFMVVEQYF
CDR3nt: TGTGCCAGCAGTTATTTTATGGTGGTCGAGCAGTACTTC

v_gene: TRBV6-6
d_gene: .
j_gene: TRBJ2-4
len: 13
abundance: few
CDR3aa: CASSWVDKNIQYF
CDR3nt: TGTGCCAGCAGTTGGGTGGACAAAAACATTCAGTACTTC

v_gene: TRBV12-3/TRBV12-4
d_gene: TRBD2
j_gene: TRBJ2-1
len: 16
abundance: .
CDR3aa: CASSPGLAGKYNEQFF
CDR3nt: TGTGCCAGCAGCCCGGGACTAGCGGGCAAGTACAATGAGCAGTTCTTC

v_gene: TRBV5-1
d_gene: TRBD2
j_gene: TRBJ2-1
len: 14
abundance: few
CDR3aa: CASRAGDPANEQFF
CDR3nt: TGCGCCAGCAGAGCGGGAGATCCGGCCAATGAGCAGTTCTTC

v_gene: TRBV5-1
d_gene: .
j_gene: TRBJ2-1
len: 14
abundance: few
CDR3aa: CASSLEPSYNEQFF
CDR3nt: TGCGCCAGCAGCTTGGAGCCCAGTTACAATGAGCAGTTCTTC

v_gene: TRBV5-5
d_gene: .
j_gene: TRBJ2-7
len: 13
abundance: .
CDR3aa: CASAILSTYEQYF
CDR3nt: TGTGCCAGCGCTATACTTTCCACCTACGAGCAGTACTTC

v_gene: TRBV24-1
d_gene: TRBD2
j_gene: TRBJ2-1
len: 18
abundance: few
CDR3aa: CATSDFASGKSSYNEQFF
CDR3nt: TGTGCCACCAGTGATTTCGCTAGCGGTAAGAGCTCCTACAATGAGCAGTTCTTC

v_gene: TRBV27
d_gene: TRBD1
j_gene: TRBJ2-7
len: 17
abundance: .
CDR3aa: CASSAPGGDRGPYEQYF
CDR3nt: TGTGCCAGCAGTGCTCCCGGCGGGGACAGGGGACCCTACGAGCAGTACTTC

v_gene: TRBV27
d_gene: TRBD1
j_gene: TRBJ2-7
len: 15
abundance: few
CDR3aa: CASRPDRDVRYEQYF
CDR3nt: TGTGCCAGCAGACCAGACAGGGATGTTCGCTACGAGCAGTACTTC

v_gene: TRBV5-1
d_gene: .
j_gene: TRBJ2-1
len: 15
abundance: .
CDR3aa: CASSLDLWVYNEQFF
CDR3nt: TGCGCCAGCAGCTTGGATTTGTGGGTCTACAATGAGCAGTTCTTC

v_gene: TRBV5-1
d_gene: TRBD1
j_gene: TRBJ1-2
len: 15
abundance: .
CDR3aa: CASSGTVPHNYGYTF
CDR3nt: TGCGCCAGCAGCGGGACAGTACCCCATAACTATGGCTACACCTTC

v_gene: TRBV28
d_gene: .
j_gene: TRBJ2-7
len: 15
abundance: many
CDR3aa: CASSFSGTGSYEQYF
CDR3nt: TGTGCCAGCAGTTTCTCCGGGACCGGATCCTACGAGCAGTACTTC

v_gene: TRBV10-3
d_gene: .
j_gene: TRBJ2-5
len: 13
abundance: .
CDR3aa: CAISRDFQETQYF
CDR3nt: TGTGCCATCAGCCGGGACTTCCAAGAGACCCAGTACTTC

v_gene: TRBV10-2
d_gene: .
j_gene: TRBJ2-1
len: 15
abundance: .
CDR3aa: CASRGQVSLLDEQFF
CDR3nt: TGCGCCAGCAGGGGGCAGGTCTCCCTTCTCGATGAGCAGTTCTTC

v_gene: TRBV20-1
d_gene: TRBD1
j_gene: TRBJ2-2
len: 13
abundance: .
CDR3aa: CSAMRGLAGELFF
CDR3nt: TGCAGTGCCATGAGGGGGCTCGCCGGGGAGCTGTTTTTT

v_gene: TRBV6-5
d_gene: .
j_gene: TRBJ2-5
len: 14
abundance: few
CDR3aa: CASSYRTGQETQYF
CDR3nt: TGTGCCAGCAGTTACCGCACAGGGCAAGAGACCCAGTACTTC

v_gene: TRBV7-6
d_gene: .
j_gene: TRBJ2-1
len: 15
abundance: few
CDR3aa: CASSNSGRSYNEQFF
CDR3nt: TGTGCCAGCAGCAATAGCGGCCGCTCCTACAATGAGCAGTTCTTC

v_gene: TRBV29-1
d_gene: .
j_gene: TRBJ2-1
len: 16
abundance: few
CDR3aa: CSVEVGTQSPYNEQFF
CDR3nt: TGCAGCGTTGAAGTAGGCACCCAAAGCCCCTACAATGAGCAGTTCTTC

v_gene: TRBV14
d_gene: .
j_gene: TRBJ2-5
len: 14
abundance: few
CDR3aa: CASSRSSGQETQYF
CDR3nt: TGTGCCAGCAGCCGGAGTTCGGGACAAGAGACCCAGTACTTC

v_gene: TRBV12-3/TRBV12-4
d_gene: .
j_gene: TRBJ1-2
len: 14
abundance: .
CDR3aa: CASSGIYSFYGYTF
CDR3nt: TGTGCCAGCAGTGGGATTTACAGTTTTTATGGCTACACCTTC

v_gene: TRBV6-5
d_gene: TRBD1
j_gene: TRBJ1-2
len: 14
abundance: .
CDR3aa: CASRVDRIHYGYTF
CDR3nt: TGTGCCAGCAGGGTGGACAGGATTCACTATGGCTACACCTTC

v_gene: TRBV20-1
d_gene: .
j_gene: TRBJ2-7
len: 12
abundance: .
CDR3aa: CSASYRTYEQCF
CDR3nt: TGCAGTGCTAGCTACAGAACTTACGAGCAGTGCTTC

v_gene: TRBV7-9
d_gene: .
j_gene: TRBJ2-7
len: 16
abundance: few
CDR3aa: CASAGQRKVAGDEQYF
CDR3nt: TGTGCCAGCGCCGGACAGCGGAAGGTAGCGGGCGACGAGCAGTACTTC